This T cell receptor beta chain is from a study of OX40 agonist ivuxolimab in advanced cancers. In the study overall: The patients received agonistic anti-OX40 (CD134) antibody ivuxolimab. Anti-PD-1, anti-PD-L1 or anti-CTLA-4 therapy given earlier was allowed, and around 40% had some.

Clones were sequenced by immunoSEQ multiplex PCR, and TCRdb holds only the in-frame ones, with some missing. The sample yields roughly 56,000 clones, about 83% seen once. This CDR3 region has 15 residues. Losses at the gene ends were 5 bases for V and 4 bases for J; bases not matched to a gene: 6. CDR1 and CDR2 from the germline V gene are SQVTM and ANQGSEA. The TCR originated in an adult with an advanced solid tumor such as melanoma, head and neck, liver or kidney cancer. The sequences come from CD4+ or CD8+ T cells sorted from blood, collected in a trial of the OX40 agonist ivuxolimab. The chain couples TRBV29-1 to TRBJ2-6; 9 bases map to TRBD2. The CDR3 DNA follows: TGCAGCGTTTCGAGCGGGGGGACCGGGGCCAACGTCCTGACTTTC. Amino acids: CSVSSGGTGANVLTF.